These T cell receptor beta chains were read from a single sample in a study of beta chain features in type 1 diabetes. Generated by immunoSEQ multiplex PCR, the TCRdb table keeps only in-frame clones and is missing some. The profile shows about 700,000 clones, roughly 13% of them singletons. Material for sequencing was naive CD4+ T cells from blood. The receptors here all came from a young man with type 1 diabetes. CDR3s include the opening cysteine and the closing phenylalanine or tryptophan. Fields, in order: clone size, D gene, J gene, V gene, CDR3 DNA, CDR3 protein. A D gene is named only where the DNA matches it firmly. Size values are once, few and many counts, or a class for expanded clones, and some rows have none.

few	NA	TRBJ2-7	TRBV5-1	TGCGCCAGCAGCTTTTCCGGGGAGAGCTACGAGCAGTACTTC	CASSFSGESYEQYF
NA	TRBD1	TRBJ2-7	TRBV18	TGTGCCAGCTCACCAGGGCAGGGGGCCTACGAGCAGTACTTC	CASSPGQGAYEQYF
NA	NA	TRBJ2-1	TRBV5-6	TGTGCCAGCAGCTCTATCGGGTCTCGAATGGGGAATGAGCAGTTCTTC	CASSSIGSRMGNEQFF
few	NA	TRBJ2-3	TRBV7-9	TGTGCCAGCAGCTTAGGTCGCAGCAGCACAGATACGCAGTATTTT	CASSLGRSSTDTQYF
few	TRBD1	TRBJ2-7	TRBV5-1	TGCGCCAGCAGCCCGGGGACAGGGGGCCCCTACGAGCAGTACTTC	CASSPGTGGPYEQYF
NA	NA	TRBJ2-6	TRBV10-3	TGTGCCATCAGTGAGTCGGGATTTACGACTGGGGCCAACGTCCTGACTTTC	CAISESGFTTGANVLTF
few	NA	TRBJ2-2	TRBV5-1	TGCGCCAGCAGCCCGGAAACTAGGGCCGGGGAGCTGTTTTTT	CASSPETRAGELFF
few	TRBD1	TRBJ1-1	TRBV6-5	TGTGCCAGCAGACTTCGACAGGGTGAAGCTTTCTTT	CASRLRQGEAFF
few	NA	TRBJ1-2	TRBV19	TGTGCCAGTAGTCCCCTGGGACGGACGGCCTATGGCTACACCTTC	CASSPLGRTAYGYTF
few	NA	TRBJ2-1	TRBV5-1	TGCGCCAGCAGCTTGCCCGAGCAGTTCTTC	CASSLPEQFF
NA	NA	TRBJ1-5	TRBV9	TGTGCCAGCAGCGTAGGGCCCGATAGCAATCAGCCCCAGCATTTT	CASSVGPDSNQPQHF
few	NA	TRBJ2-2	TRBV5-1	TGCGCCAGCAGAAATGAACGGCTGAACACCGGGGAGCTGTTTTTT	CASRNERLNTGELFF
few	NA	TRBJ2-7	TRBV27	TGTGCCAGCAGTTCCCCAACAGGAAAAGAGTTCTCCTACGAGCAGTACTTC	CASSSPTGKEFSYEQYF
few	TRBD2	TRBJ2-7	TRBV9	TGTGCCAGCAGCGTAGCTACCGGCGGCGGGGGGACCGCCTACGAGCAGTACTTC	CASSVATGGGGTAYEQYF
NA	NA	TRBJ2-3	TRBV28	TGTGCCAGCAGTCCCGCATTGCAGGGCACAGATACGCAGTATTTT	CASSPALQGTDTQYF
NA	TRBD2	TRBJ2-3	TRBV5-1	TGCGCCAGCAGCACAGGGACTAGCGGGGTGGATACGCAGTATTTT	CASSTGTSGVDTQYF
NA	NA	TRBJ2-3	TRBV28	TGTGCCAGCAGGGGAAGGGGAGGAGGCACAGATACGCAGTATTTT	CASRGRGGGTDTQYF
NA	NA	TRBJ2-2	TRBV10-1	TGCGCCAGCAGTGACGCCCCCGCCGGGGAGCTGTTTTTT	CASSDAPAGELFF
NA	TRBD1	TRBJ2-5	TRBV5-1	TGCGCCAGCAGCTTGGGGGACAGTCCCTACCAAGAGACCCAGTACTTC	CASSLGDSPYQETQYF
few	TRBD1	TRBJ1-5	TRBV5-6	TGTGCCAGCAGCATGGGGACAGGTCGCCCTAGCAATCAGCCCCAGCATTTT	CASSMGTGRPSNQPQHF
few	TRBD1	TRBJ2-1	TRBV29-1	TGCAGCGTTTCTCCGAGGACAGGGGGTGGCAATGAGCAGTTCTTC	CSVSPRTGGGNEQFF
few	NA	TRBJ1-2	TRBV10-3	TGTGCCACCGGCACTTCTAACGGAGACGACTATGGCTACACCTTC	CATGTSNGDDYGYTF
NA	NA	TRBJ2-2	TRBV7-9	TGTGCCAGCAGCTTAGGGGTGGACAGTGTGAACACCGGGGAGCTGTTTTTT	CASSLGVDSVNTGELFF
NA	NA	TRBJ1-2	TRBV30	TGTGCCTGGAGTCTTGGGAGCTATGGCTACACCTTC	CAWSLGSYGYTF
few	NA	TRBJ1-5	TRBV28	TGTGCCAGCAGTTTAGCGGGGAAACTCCAGCATTTT	CASSLAGKLQHF